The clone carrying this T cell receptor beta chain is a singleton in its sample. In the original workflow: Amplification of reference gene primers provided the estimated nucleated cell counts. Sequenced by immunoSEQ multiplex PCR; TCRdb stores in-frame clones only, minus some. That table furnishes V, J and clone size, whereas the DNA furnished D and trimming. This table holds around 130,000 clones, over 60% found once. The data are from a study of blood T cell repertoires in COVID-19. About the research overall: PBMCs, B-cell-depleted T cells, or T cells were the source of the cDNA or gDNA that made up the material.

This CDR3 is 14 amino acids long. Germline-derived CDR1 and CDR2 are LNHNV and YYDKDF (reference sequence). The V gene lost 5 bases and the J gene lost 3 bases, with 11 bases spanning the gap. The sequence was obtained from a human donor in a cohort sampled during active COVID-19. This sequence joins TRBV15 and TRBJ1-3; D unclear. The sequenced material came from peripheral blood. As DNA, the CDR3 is TGTGCCACCAGCGGTAGCGCAGGTGGAAACACCATATATTTT. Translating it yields CATSGSAGGNTIYF. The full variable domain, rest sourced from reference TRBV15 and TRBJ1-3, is DAMVIQNPRYQVTQFGKPVTLSCSQTLNHNVMYWYQQKSSQAPKLLFHYYDKDFNNEADTPDNFQSRRPNTSFCFLDIRSPGLGDTAMYLCATSGSAGGNTIYFGEGSWLTVV.